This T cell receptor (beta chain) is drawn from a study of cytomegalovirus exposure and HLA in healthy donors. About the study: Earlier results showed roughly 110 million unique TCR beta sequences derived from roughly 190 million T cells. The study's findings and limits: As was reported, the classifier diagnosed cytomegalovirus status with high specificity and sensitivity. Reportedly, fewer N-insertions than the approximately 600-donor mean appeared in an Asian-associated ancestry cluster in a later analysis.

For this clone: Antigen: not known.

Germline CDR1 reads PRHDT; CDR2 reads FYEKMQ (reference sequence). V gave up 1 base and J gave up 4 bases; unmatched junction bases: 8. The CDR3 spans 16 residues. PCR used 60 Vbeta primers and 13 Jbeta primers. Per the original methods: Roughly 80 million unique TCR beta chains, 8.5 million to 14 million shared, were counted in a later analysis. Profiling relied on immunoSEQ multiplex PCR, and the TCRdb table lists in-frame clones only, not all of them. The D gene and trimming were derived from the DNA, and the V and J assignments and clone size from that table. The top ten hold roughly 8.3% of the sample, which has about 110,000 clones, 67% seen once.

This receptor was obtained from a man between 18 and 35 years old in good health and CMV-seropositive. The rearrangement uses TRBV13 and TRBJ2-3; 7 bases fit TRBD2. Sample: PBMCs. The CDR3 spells CASSLDRAGRADTQYF. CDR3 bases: TGTGCCAGCAGCTTAGATCGAGCGGGGAGGGCAGATACGCAGTATTTT.